A selection of T cell receptor beta chains follows, all from one sample in a study of graft-versus-host responses after intestinal transplantation. Their antigens remain unidentified. The method was immunoSEQ multiplex PCR; TCRdb's version includes in-frame clones alone and lacks a portion of them. The repertoire holds 80,000 to 95,000 clones, with about 92% as singletons. The sequenced sample was unstimulated CD8+ T cells sorted from spleen or lymph node cells, obtained before intestinal transplant. The receptors were sampled from a human donor who received an intestinal transplant. The CDR3 runs from the conserved cysteine through the conserved F or W. Fields, in order: V gene, D gene, J gene, clone size, CDR3 protein, CDR3 DNA. D genes are given only for firm matches. Where a row states a size, it is once, few, many or the class of an expanded clone; other rows omit it.

v_call: TRBV18; d_call: -; j_call: TRBJ2-7; clone_size: -; cdr3_aa: CASSRDYEQYF; cdr3_nt: TGTGCCAGCTCACGAGACTACGAGCAGTACTTC
v_call: TRBV7-2; d_call: -; j_call: TRBJ1-6; clone_size: -; cdr3_aa: CASSLGGGLASPLHF; cdr3_nt: TGTGCCAGCAGCCTAGGAGGCGGGCTAGCTTCACCCCTCCACTTT
v_call: TRBV19; d_call: -; j_call: TRBJ2-2; clone_size: -; cdr3_aa: CASSPDSLNTGELFF; cdr3_nt: TGTGCCAGTAGCCCTGACAGCCTGAACACCGGGGAGCTGTTTTTT
v_call: TRBV7-8; d_call: TRBD2; j_call: TRBJ2-5; clone_size: -; cdr3_aa: CASRSTSGDQETQYF; cdr3_nt: TGTGCCAGCAGATCGACTAGCGGGGATCAAGAGACCCAGTACTTC
v_call: TRBV25-1; d_call: TRBD1; j_call: TRBJ1-6; clone_size: -; cdr3_aa: CASSDFGTGSPLHF; cdr3_nt: TGTGCCAGCAGTGATTTTGGGACAGGTTCACCCCTCCACTTT
v_call: TRBV7-2; d_call: -; j_call: TRBJ2-7; clone_size: -; cdr3_aa: CASSLGISVNEQYF; cdr3_nt: TGTGCCAGCAGCTTAGGCATTAGCGTCAACGAGCAGTACTTC
v_call: TRBV6-1; d_call: TRBD2; j_call: TRBJ2-3; clone_size: -; cdr3_aa: CASSDWTSGEPTDTQYF; cdr3_nt: TGTGCCAGCAGTGATTGGACTAGCGGAGAGCCCACAGATACGCAGTATTTT
v_call: TRBV5-8; d_call: -; j_call: TRBJ2-5; clone_size: -; cdr3_aa: CASIARLQETQYF; cdr3_nt: TGTGCCAGCATCGCTAGGTTACAAGAGACCCAGTACTTC
v_call: TRBV19; d_call: TRBD1; j_call: TRBJ1-4; clone_size: once; cdr3_aa: CASSISGTVHEKLFF; cdr3_nt: TGTGCCAGTAGTATATCCGGGACAGTCCATGAAAAACTGTTTTTT
v_call: TRBV6-5; d_call: TRBD1; j_call: TRBJ2-7; clone_size: -; cdr3_aa: CASTFAGTGSYEQYF; cdr3_nt: TGTGCCAGCACCTTCGCGGGGACAGGGTCCTACGAGCAGTACTTC
v_call: TRBV29-1; d_call: TRBD1; j_call: TRBJ1-1; clone_size: -; cdr3_aa: CSVPSTGGRPEAFF; cdr3_nt: TGCAGCGTACCATCGACAGGGGGCAGGCCTGAAGCTTTCTTT
v_call: TRBV30; d_call: -; j_call: TRBJ1-2; clone_size: -; cdr3_aa: CAWSGQSEGCTF; cdr3_nt: TGTGCCTGGAGTGGACAGAGTGAAGGCTGCACCTTC
v_call: TRBV5-6; d_call: TRBD1; j_call: TRBJ2-7; clone_size: -; cdr3_aa: CASSPDRGSNSYEQYF; cdr3_nt: TGTGCCAGCAGTCCCGACAGGGGGTCAAATTCCTACGAGCAGTACTTC
v_call: TRBV7-2; d_call: TRBD2; j_call: TRBJ2-7; clone_size: -; cdr3_aa: CASSTGLAFYEQYF; cdr3_nt: TGTGCCAGCAGCACGGGACTAGCGTTCTACGAGCAGTACTTC
v_call: TRBV6-5; d_call: -; j_call: TRBJ2-7; clone_size: -; cdr3_aa: CASSYSRSSSYEQYF; cdr3_nt: TGTGCCAGCAGTTATTCCCGATCCAGCTCCTACGAGCAGTACTTC
v_call: TRBV2; d_call: -; j_call: TRBJ2-1; clone_size: -; cdr3_aa: CASSGGDNEQFF; cdr3_nt: TGTGCCAGCAGCGGCGGGGACAATGAGCAGTTCTTC
v_call: TRBV27; d_call: -; j_call: TRBJ2-5; clone_size: -; cdr3_aa: CASSLAGEGLQETQYF; cdr3_nt: TGTGCCAGCAGTTTGGCGGGCGAGGGACTCCAAGAGACCCAGTACTTC
v_call: TRBV7-2; d_call: TRBD2; j_call: TRBJ2-1; clone_size: -; cdr3_aa: CASSLGLAAGNEQFF; cdr3_nt: TGTGCCAGCAGCTTAGGACTAGCGGCGGGCAATGAGCAGTTCTTC
v_call: TRBV4-1; d_call: TRBD1; j_call: TRBJ2-7; clone_size: -; cdr3_aa: CASSHSTGGAYEQYF; cdr3_nt: TGCGCCAGCAGCCACTCGACAGGGGGGGCCTACGAGCAGTACTTC
v_call: TRBV29-1; d_call: TRBD1; j_call: TRBJ1-1; clone_size: -; cdr3_aa: CSDDRGRAGTEAFF; cdr3_nt: TGCAGCGACGACAGGGGGCGGGCGGGCACTGAAGCTTTCTTT
v_call: TRBV19; d_call: -; j_call: TRBJ1-2; clone_size: -; cdr3_aa: CASSISGRTEIKRSYGYTF; cdr3_nt: TGTGCCAGTAGTATATCCGGACGGACAGAAATCAAAAGATCCTATGGCTACACCTTC
v_call: TRBV7-9; d_call: TRBD1; j_call: TRBJ1-2; clone_size: -; cdr3_aa: CASSSTTGGYGYTF; cdr3_nt: TGTGCCAGCAGCTCGACGACAGGGGGCTATGGCTACACCTTC
v_call: TRBV25-1; d_call: -; j_call: TRBJ2-3; clone_size: -; cdr3_aa: CASSEYRARASTDTQYF; cdr3_nt: TGTGCCAGCAGTGAATATAGGGCGAGGGCTAGCACAGATACGCAGTATTTT